The clone carrying this T cell receptor beta chain was seen repeatedly, ten times or more. Described time point: after trial treatment. Treatment specified: LDRT plus nivolumab, ipilimumab, low-dose cyclophosphamide and aspirin (RACIN trial). These data are taken from a study of low-dose radiotherapy and immunotherapy resistance in tumors. Germline values: CDR1 SGHDN, CDR2 FVKESK. The CDR3 has 13 amino acids. Trimming cost V 4 bases and J 8 bases, with 11 bases left between them. Priming of first-strand cDNA relied on TRAV- and TRBV-specific primers (covering alpha and beta chains). It was with a constant-region primer and a V-primer adapter that TCRs were amplified over around 18 PCR cycles. Each CDR3 protein gets one entry after TCRdb re-called the reads with MiXCR. The sample holds 95,000 to 100,000 distinct CDR3 sequences, 20% seen once.

V gene TRBV14 combines with J gene TRBJ1-4, with D hard to call. This TCR was recovered from a male donor with prostate cancer. Material: PBMCs, obtained after low-dose radiotherapy plus immunotherapy. CDR3 sequence (DNA): TGTGCCAGCAGCCCTCTCGGTTGGGAAAAACTGTTTTTT. Translating it yields CASSPLGWEKLFF. The whole variable domain, filled in from reference TRBV14 and TRBJ1-4, reads EAGVTQFPSHSVIEKGQTVTLRCDPISGHDNLYWYRRVMGKEIKFLLHFVKESKQDESGMPNNRFLAERTGGTYSTLKVQPAELEDSGVYFCASSPLGWEKLFFGSGTQLSVL.